Following are 14 T cell receptor beta chains from one sample sequenced in a study of T cell clones after liver transplantation. Assay used: immunoSEQ multiplex PCR; TCRdb lists only in-frame clones, some missing. This sample has about 68,000 clones, with 80% to 95% found just once. Sample: CD4+ T cells from blood, taken about 25 months after liver transplant. The source of these receptors is a human patient who received a liver transplant. Some T cells could come from the graft donor.

A single count supports this clone. The V and J genes are TRBV4-3 and TRBJ2-3; no clear D gene. Germline CDR1 and CDR2: LGHNA and YSLEER. Deletions cut 0 bases from V and 0 bases from J, with 16 bases between. The CDR3 contains 18 residues. This CDR3 is CASSQEPRSATSTDTQYF. The CDR3 DNA sequence: TGCGCCAGCAGCCAAGAACCCCGATCAGCGACTAGCACAGATACGCAGTATTTT.

The chain couples TRBV28 to TRBJ2-1; weak D call: TRBD1 (6 bases). Trimming took 3 bases from V and 8 from J, leaving 11 bases between them. Germline loops: CDR1 MDHEN, CDR2 SYDVKM. The CDR3 extends over 13 amino acids. The CDR3 is CASSFTGRDEQFF. Written as DNA, the CDR3 is TGTGCCAGCAGTTTTACAGGGCGGGATGAGCAGTTCTTC.

The chain couples TRBV7-8 to TRBJ2-5; TRBD2 matches 8 bases. The CDR3 loop spans 18 amino acids. Germline loops: CDR1 SGHVS, CDR2 FQNEAQ. V was pared by 6 bases and J by 2 bases, with 17 bases of the junction left unmatched. CDR3 region: CASSLTSGIQTRQETQYF. DNA for the CDR3: TGTGCCAGCAGTCTCACTAGCGGAATACAGACCCGTCAAGAGACCCAGTACTTC.

This clone was counted between two and nine times. The rearrangement joins TRBV18 to TRBJ1-1; D remains ambiguous. In germline, CDR1 is KGHSH, CDR2 LQKENI. The CDR3 is 13 amino acids. The germline V and J ends were trimmed by 3 bases and 3 bases, with 8 bases remaining between them. CDR3 region: CASSPRGDTEAFF. The CDR3 coding sequence is TGTGCCAGCTCACCGCGTGGGGACACTGAAGCTTTCTTT.

The chain recombines TRBV4-1 with TRBJ1-1; D gene unclear. Germline CDR1 and CDR2: MGHRA and YSYEKL. Trimming cost V 5 bases and J 2 bases, with 3 bases left between them. There are 11 residues in the CDR3. The CDR3 region has the DNA TGCGCCAGCAGCTTCAACACTGAAGCTTTCTTT. Translating gives CASSFNTEAFF.

The rearrangement links TRBV5-1 to TRBJ2-3; 7 bases are shared with TRBD2. There are 16 residues in the CDR3. With 4 bases clipped from V and 4 bases from J, the junction kept 12 bases outside the gene matches. Germline V CDR1 and CDR2: SGHRS, YFSETQ. The CDR3 spells CASSPGLVPSADTQYF. The CDR3 bases are TGCGCCAGCAGCCCCGGACTAGTTCCTTCGGCAGATACGCAGTATTTT. Full variable domain (rest looked up from reference TRBV5-1 and TRBJ2-3): KAGVTQTPRYLIKTRGQQVTLSCSPISGHRSVSWYQQTPGQGLQFLFEYFSETQRNKGNFPGRFSGRQFSNSRSEMNVSTLELGDSALYLCASSPGLVPSADTQYFGPGTRLTVL.

V is TRBV27 and J is TRBJ2-1; D may be TRBD1 (6 bases). The V end was cut by 6 bases, the J end by 2 bases, with 11 bases between. Germline CDR1 and CDR2: MNHEY and SMNVEV (reference sequence). The CDR3 covers 14 residues. DNA for the CDR3: TGTGCCAGCAGAGGACAGTTCACCTACAATGAGCAGTTCTTC. It encodes CASRGQFTYNEQFF.

The CDR3 region has the DNA TGCAGCACAGGGGGTAGCAATCAGCCCCAGCATTTT. Encoded protein: CSTGGSNQPQHF. The chain has TRBV29-1 and TRBJ1-5; 8 bases line up with TRBD1. The CDR3 is 12 amino acids. Germline loops: CDR1 SQVTM, CDR2 ANQGSEA. V was pared by 8 bases and J by 0 bases, with 0 bases of the junction left unmatched.

The chain is built from TRBV11-2 and TRBJ2-7; tentative D call: TRBD2 (6 bases). V lost 5 bases and J lost 4, with 15 bases in between. This CDR3 is 14 amino acids long. CDR1 is SGHAT and CDR2 is FQNNGV in the germline V gene. The CDR3 spells CASSRLRGGYEQYF. DNA for the CDR3: TGTGCCAGCAGCCGCCTGCGGGGTGGGTACGAGCAGTACTTC.

The chain links TRBV2 to TRBJ2-5; D is unclear. Germline assignment: CDR1 SNHLY and CDR2 FYNNEI. The V and J ends lost 4 bases and 5 bases respectively, with 14 bases between them. The CDR3 loop spans 14 amino acids. Written as DNA, the CDR3 is TGTGCCAGCAGTGGGGCTCAGTCCGGGGAGACCCAGTACTTC. Translated: CASSGAQSGETQYF.

The chain recombines TRBV29-1 with TRBJ2-1; 7 bases are shared with TRBD2. CDR1 and CDR2 (germline): SQVTM, ANQGSEA. This CDR3 comprises 12 residues. The chain's CDR3 is CRAGRSSNEQFF. CDR3 nucleotides: TGCAGGGCCGGGAGGTCGAGCAATGAGCAGTTCTTC.

The chain carries TRBV5-1 and TRBJ1-1; unclear D gene. This CDR3 has 14 amino acids. Germline assignment: CDR1 SGHRS and CDR2 YFSETQ. Trimming cost V 0 bases and J 1 base, with 7 bases left between them. This chain's CDR3 is CASSLEPGNTEAFF. As DNA, the CDR3 is TGCGCCAGCAGCTTGGAACCGGGGAACACTGAAGCTTTCTTT.

The chain carries TRBV18 and TRBJ2-1, with 7 bases matching TRBD2. Looked up from germline, CDR1 is KGHSH and CDR2 is LQKENI. The junction had 9 bases not matched to a gene; V was cut back by 3 bases and J by 7 bases. The CDR3 is 15 amino acids. The CDR3 bases are TGTGCCAGCTCACCGGGCAGCGGGACTCGGAATGAGCAGTTCTTC. Its protein is CASSPGSGTRNEQFF.

The V gene is TRBV18, the J gene TRBJ2-1; TRBD1 matches 8 bases. The V gene end was trimmed by 2 bases and the J gene end by 5 bases; junction bases not matched to a gene: 5. The CDR3 is 15 residues long. Germline values: CDR1 KGHSH, CDR2 LQKENI. The CDR3 DNA follows: TGTGCCAGCTCACCAGCGACAGGGGACAACAATGAGCAGTTCTTC. It translates to CASSPATGDNNEQFF.